The 4 T cell receptor beta chains below come from one sample, sequenced in a study of shared clonotypes between healthy human individuals. Profiled with immunoSEQ multiplex PCR; TCRdb holds only in-frame clones, not every one. The data hold millions of clones, with roughly 95% observed a single time. The source material was naive CD4+ T cells sorted from blood. The sample's subset: CD45RA+ positively selected. The receptor set was obtained from a man younger than 35 in good health.

V usage is TRBV19 and J usage is TRBJ1-1; no firm D call. Germline-derived CDR1 and CDR2 are LNHDA and SQIVND (reference sequence). Trimming stripped 6 bases from V and 4 bases from J, with 9 bases between. CDR3 length equals 12 residues. The CDR3 is CASRDVGTEAFF. Here the CDR3 DNA reads TGTGCCAGTAGAGACGTAGGCACTGAAGCTTTCTTT.

This clone is a singleton in its sample. The V gene is TRBV28, the J gene TRBJ2-5, with 12 nucleotides matching TRBD2. Trimming at V came to 4 bases and at J to 5 bases, leaving 5 bases not matched to a gene. This CDR3 has 15 amino acids. Germline loops: CDR1 MDHEN, CDR2 SYDVKM. The CDR3 loop reads CASSSSGGALETQYF. The CDR3 DNA reads TGTGCCAGCAGTTCTAGCGGGGGGGCCCTTGAGACCCAGTACTTC.

In DNA, the CDR3 is TGTGCCAGCAGTTTATGGGTGACTAGCGGGAGTACAAAGGAGCAGTTCTTC. Residues: CASSLWVTSGSTKEQFF. This chain joins TRBV27 and TRBJ2-1, with TRBD2 matching 12 bases. The CDR3 spans 17 residues. The junction had 11 bases not matched to a gene; V was cut back by 1 base and J by 10 bases. The germline gives CDR1 MNHEY, CDR2 SMNVEV (reference sequence).

The chain joins TRBV28 to TRBJ1-6; D gene unclear. The germline V and J ends were trimmed by 9 bases and 9 bases, with 15 bases remaining between them. Germline V gives CDR1 MDHEN, CDR2 SYDVKM. The CDR3 consists of 13 residues. CDR3 coding DNA: TGTGCCAGTTCGGGATCCGGCGTTTCACCCCTCCACTTT. Amino acid sequence: CASSGSGVSPLHF. Based on the CDR3 plus reference TRBV28 and TRBJ1-6, the full variable domain is DVKVTQSSRYLVKRTGEKVFLECVQDMDHENMFWYRQDPGLGLRLIYFSYDVKMKEKGDIPEGYSVSREKKERFSLILESASTNQTSMYLCASSGSGVSPLHFGNGTRLTVT.